A single sample is the source of the 25 T cell receptor beta chains below, sequenced in a study of a mutant IDH1 vaccine in newly diagnosed glioma. Method: immunoSEQ multiplex PCR; TCRdb's copy keeps in-frame clones and lacks some. The data show tens of thousands of clones, about nine tenths seen once. Their specific antigens are unknown. Specified time point: week 23, last vaccination. Topical imiquimod accompanied each vaccine dose, which consisted of 300 ug of mutant IDH1 20-mer peptide. The sample here was PBMCs, taken from a glioma patient whose treatment included an IDH1 peptide vaccine. The receptors stem from a man aged 35 to 55 with glioma.

The V call is TRBV21-1, the J call TRBJ1-5; the table assigns TRBD1, which was not confirmed against the DNA. TRBV21-1 is classified as a pseudogene. CDR3 length: 15 amino acids. DNA of the CDR3: TGTGCCAGCAGCAAAGTGAGGACAGGGGTTCAGCCCCAGCATTTT. Its protein product is CASSKVRTGVQPQHF.

This clone showed up just once. This chain joins TRBV4-2 and TRBJ2-1, with a possible D match to TRBD1 (5 bases). Between the trimmed V and J ends, which lost 1 base and 9 bases, there was a span of 10 bases. Germline loops: CDR1 LGHNA, CDR2 YNFKEQ. CDR3 size: 13 residues. The CDR3 region has the DNA TGTGCCAGCAGCCAAGTTGGGGCGCGTGAGCAGTTCTTC. It translates to CASSQVGAREQFF.

This rearrangement joins TRBV27 to TRBJ2-7; TRBD2 matches at 9 bases. J gave up 3 bases and V 6 bases, and 9 bases lay outside the gene matches. Germline CDR1 reads MNHEY; CDR2 reads SMNVEV (reference sequence). The length of the CDR3 is 15 residues. The CDR3, as DNA: TGTGCCAGCAGGGGGATACTAGCGGGCTTCTACGAGCAGTACTTC. It yields the protein CASRGILAGFYEQYF.

This rearrangement joins TRBV2 to TRBJ2-7; D call uncertain. The CDR3 loop spans 11 amino acids. The ends were cut back, 4 bases at V and 0 bases at J, with 1 base in the middle. Germline V gene sequence: CDR1 SNHLY, CDR2 FYNNEI. As DNA, the CDR3 is TGTGCCAGCAGTGCCTCCTACGAGCAGTACTTC. It encodes CASSASYEQYF.

The chain joins TRBV5-1 to TRBJ2-1, with TRBD2 identical over 8 bases. V lost 3 bases, J lost 2 bases, and 4 bases stayed unmatched. Germline V CDR1 and CDR2: SGHRS, YFSETQ. This CDR3 spans 15 amino acids. The CDR3 region has the DNA TGCGCCAGCAGCTCCATAGCGGGGACCTACAATGAGCAGTTCTTC. The encoded protein is CASSSIAGTYNEQFF.

The V and J genes are TRBV6-5 and TRBJ2-2; perhaps TRBD1 as D (6 bases). Per the germline V gene, CDR1 is MNHEY and CDR2 is SVGAGI. The CDR3 is 16 amino acids. The germline V and J ends were trimmed by 1 base and 1 base, with 10 bases remaining between them. CDR3 sequence (DNA): TGTGCCAGCAGTTACTTCGACAGGCTGAACACCGGGGAGCTGTTTTTT. This gives the protein CASSYFDRLNTGELFF.

The V and J genes are TRBV7-2 and TRBJ2-5; D may correspond to TRBD1 or TRBD2 (5 bases each). CDR3 size: 13 residues. The V end lost 5 bases, the J end lost 5 bases, and 12 bases lay between the germline ends. Germline CDR1 SGHTA, CDR2 FQGNSA. CDR3 amino acids: CASSPPGTETQYF. The CDR3 DNA follows: TGTGCCAGCAGCCCCCCCGGGACGGAGACCCAGTACTTC.

The V gene is TRBV10-3, the J gene TRBJ2-5, with D possibly matching TRBD1 (6 bases). This CDR3 has 13 residues. The germline gives CDR1 ENHRY, CDR2 SYGVKD. V gave up 6 bases and J gave up 4 bases, with 12 bases separating them. Written as DNA, the CDR3 is TGTGCCATCAGACCTCAGGGGTCAGAGACCCAGTACTTC. Protein: CAIRPQGSETQYF.

The V gene is TRBV2, the J gene TRBJ2-3, with 8 bases lining up with TRBD2. CDR1 and CDR2 (germline): SNHLY, FYNNEI. The CDR3 spans 14 residues. V shed 6 bases and J 3 bases; nucleotides not matched to a gene: 5. DNA for the CDR3: TGTGCCAGCAGGCCCACTAGCGGTACAGATACGCAGTATTTT. It is translated as CASRPTSGTDTQYF.

This clone turned up a few times. CDR3 sequence: CAISEGRASWGNIQYF. Written as DNA, the CDR3 is TGTGCCATCAGTGAAGGGAGGGCTAGCTGGGGAAACATTCAGTACTTC. The gene calls are TRBV10-3 and TRBJ2-4; 7 nucleotides match TRBD2. The CDR3 runs to 16 residues. Germline V gene lookup returns CDR1 ENHRY and CDR2 SYGVKD. Losses at the gene ends were 3 bases for V and 6 bases for J; bases not matched to a gene: 11.

The chain's CDR3 is CASRNRALDTEAFF. CDR3 in DNA: TGCGCCAGCAGAAACAGGGCCTTGGATACTGAAGCTTTCTTT. The J gene is TRBJ1-1, the V gene TRBV4-1; possible D gene TRBD1, 6 bases. Germline V gene sequence: CDR1 MGHRA, CDR2 YSYEKL. V shed 6 bases and J shed 5 bases, with 16 bases lying between them. The CDR3 has 14 residues.

The chain recombines TRBV5-1 with TRBJ2-1; D is undetermined. This CDR3 has 16 residues. The germline V gene has CDR1 SGHRS and CDR2 YFSETQ. V lost 5 bases to trimming and J lost 0 bases, with 15 bases between them. DNA of the CDR3: TGCGCCAGCAGTCGATGGCTAGATATCTCCTACAATGAGCAGTTCTTC. Translation gives CASSRWLDISYNEQFF.

This clone occurred once. This sequence joins TRBV7-3 and TRBJ2-7, with 8 bases matching TRBD2. CDR3 length equals 16 residues. Trimming took 4 bases from V and 2 from J; bases not matched to a gene: 10. Per the germline V gene, CDR1 is SGHTA and CDR2 is FQGTGA. CDR3 loop: CASSWTGTSNTYEQYF. The CDR3 DNA reads TGTGCCAGCAGCTGGACCGGGACTAGTAACACCTACGAGCAGTACTTC.

This clone is medium-sized (0.01 to 0.1%) by share. The chain is built from TRBV15 and TRBJ2-2; D is perhaps TRBD1 (5 bases). The CDR3 has 17 amino acids. V shed 3 bases and J shed 2 bases, with 16 bases lying between them. In germline, CDR1 is LNHNV, CDR2 YYDKDF (reference sequence). CDR3 nucleotide sequence: TGTGCCACCAGCAGTGGGCTGGGGCTTGGAAACACCGGGGAGCTGTTTTTT. Amino acid sequence: CATSSGLGLGNTGELFF.

V is TRBV18 and J is TRBJ2-7; 8 bases line up with TRBD1. The germline V gene encodes CDR1 KGHSH and CDR2 LQKENI. V shed 3 bases, J shed 0 bases, and the junction held 7 bases outside the gene matches. The CDR3 runs 16 residues. Here the CDR3 reads CASSPGQGWSSYEQYF. In nucleotides, the CDR3 is TGTGCCAGCTCACCCGGACAGGGCTGGAGCTCCTACGAGCAGTACTTC.

The rearrangement links TRBV18 to TRBJ2-3, with TRBD2 as a possible D gene (5 bases). CDR1 is KGHSH and CDR2 is LQKENI in the germline V gene. The CDR3 contains 13 residues. V was shortened by 3 bases and J by 6 bases, with 10 bases between the two germline ends. The CDR3 DNA follows: TGTGCCAGCTCACCCGGACTCCAGGATACGCAGTATTTT. Protein: CASSPGLQDTQYF.

This rearrangement joins TRBV29-1 to TRBJ2-1; no definite D call. Per germline, CDR1 SQVTM and CDR2 ANQGSEA. The CDR3 is made up of 11 amino acids. The ends were cut back, 7 bases at V and 6 bases at J, with 10 bases in the middle. CDR3 sequence reads: CSGLPGNEQFF. DNA for the CDR3: TGCAGCGGGCTCCCTGGCAATGAGCAGTTCTTC.

This chain connects TRBV9 to TRBJ2-5; tentative D call: TRBD1 (5 bases). The CDR3 totals 15 residues. Trimming stripped 2 bases from V and 2 bases from J, with 13 bases between. The germline CDR1 and CDR2 sequences are SGDLS and YYNGEE. CDR3 in DNA: TGTGCCAGCAGCGTTGGTGGGGCGGAACAAGAGACCCAGTACTTC. Its protein product is CASSVGGAEQETQYF.

The rearrangement links TRBV2 to TRBJ2-5; 7 bases line up with TRBD1. J lost 5 bases, V lost 6 bases, and 6 bases had no gene match. This CDR3 spans 13 amino acids. CDR1 is SNHLY and CDR2 is FYNNEI in the germline V gene. The CDR3 loop is CASRGQTTETQYF. In nucleotides, the CDR3 is TGTGCCAGCAGGGGACAGACCACGGAGACCCAGTACTTC.

The CDR3 is CASSPDAQGTNEKLFF. In DNA, the CDR3 is TGCGCCAGCAGCCCCGACGCCCAAGGGACTAATGAAAAACTGTTTTTT. V gene TRBV5-1 combines with J gene TRBJ1-4; D remains ambiguous. The CDR3 spans 16 residues. CDR1 and CDR2 (germline): SGHRS, YFSETQ. The germline V and J ends were trimmed by 4 bases and 2 bases, with 15 bases remaining between them. Using reference TRBV5-1 and TRBJ1-4 for the parts outside the CDR3, the full variable domain is KAGVTQTPRYLIKTRGQQVTLSCSPISGHRSVSWYQQTPGQGLQFLFEYFSETQRNKGNFPGRFSGRQFSNSRSEMNVSTLELGDSALYLCASSPDAQGTNEKLFFGSGTQLSVL.

The chain links TRBV9 to TRBJ2-1; 11 positions match TRBD2. CDR3 length equals 16 residues. Germline V gives CDR1 SGDLS, CDR2 YYNGEE. V was pared by 0 bases and J by 4 bases, with 3 bases of the junction left unmatched. The CDR3 region is CASSVGTSGFYNEQFF. The CDR3, as DNA: TGTGCCAGCAGCGTAGGGACTAGCGGGTTTTACAATGAGCAGTTCTTC.

The chain uses TRBV18 and TRBJ1-1; maybe TRBD1 (5 bases). V was cut by 6 bases and J by 6 bases, with 14 bases left in between. The CDR3 is made up of 13 amino acids. Germline CDR1 KGHSH, CDR2 LQKENI. CDR3 residues: CASSGGRVAEAFF. The CDR3 DNA reads TGTGCCAGCTCTGGGGGTAGAGTAGCTGAAGCTTTCTTT.

The chain has TRBV10-3 and TRBJ2-7; no firm D call. V was trimmed by 4 bases and J by 1 base, leaving 8 bases between them. This CDR3 spans 13 amino acids. The germline CDR1 and CDR2 sequences are ENHRY and SYGVKD. The CDR3 loop is CAISGPGSYEQYF. DNA for the CDR3: TGTGCCATCAGTGGGCCAGGATCCTACGAGCAGTACTTC.

The chain links TRBV4-2 to TRBJ1-2; D gene unclear. The CDR3 is 15 amino acids. Germline lookup yields CDR1 LGHNA and CDR2 YNFKEQ. V lost 1 base, J lost 6 bases, and 15 bases lay in between. This chain's CDR3 is CASSQATWEENGYTF. Here the CDR3 DNA reads TGTGCCAGCAGCCAAGCCACATGGGAGGAGAATGGCTACACCTTC.

The chain links TRBV6-5 to TRBJ1-2, with a tentative D call TRBD1 (5 bases). V lost 11 bases, J lost 8 bases, and 18 bases lay in between. The V gene's germline CDR1 is MNHEY and CDR2 SVGAGI. This CDR3 has 12 residues. CDR3 in DNA: TGTGCCGCCGTAAGGCAGGGAGGAGGCTACACCTTC. Translation: CAAVRQGGGYTF.